What follows are 25 T cell receptor beta chains derived from one specimen sequenced in a study of siplizumab effects on memory and regulatory T cells. Using immunoSEQ multiplex PCR, the repertoire was profiled, and TCRdb retains in-frame clones only, with some absent. The sample holds some 73,000 clones, roughly 93% seen once. Sequenced: CD8+ T cells sorted from blood. The receptor set was obtained from a human donor in good health.

The chain recombines TRBV10-1 with TRBJ2-7; weak D call: TRBD2 (6 bases). The CDR3 is 14 amino acids. Trimming shortened V by 3 bases and J by 3 bases, and 12 bases separated the two germline ends. Germline CDR1 is WNHNN and CDR2 is SYGVQD (reference sequence). CDR3 sequence (DNA): TGCGCCAGCAGTGATGATCCCGGGGGCTACGAGCAGTACTTC. It specifies CASSDDPGGYEQYF.

This clone has just one count. The chain combines TRBV7-9 with TRBJ1-1, with D tentatively TRBD1 (6 bases). V dropped 5 bases and J dropped 8 bases, with 18 bases sitting between them. The CDR3 loop spans 14 amino acids. Germline V gene sequence: CDR1 SEHNR, CDR2 FQNEAQ (reference sequence). The CDR3 loop reads CASSHRDTAGEAFF. As DNA, the CDR3 is TGTGCCAGCAGCCACCGGGACACTGCAGGAGAAGCTTTCTTT.

This chain uses TRBV7-9 with TRBJ2-1; 7 bases fit TRBD1. The germline gives CDR1 SEHNR, CDR2 FQNEAQ (reference sequence). CDR3 length: 17 amino acids. V lost 3 bases, J lost 10 bases, and 18 bases stayed unmatched. CDR3 in DNA: TGTGCCAGCAGCTTTACGCCGGGAAGGGGGCGAGGGGACGAGCAGTTCTTC. Translation gives CASSFTPGRGRGDEQFF.

The chain couples TRBV9 to TRBJ2-7, with TRBD2 matching 9 bases. The CDR3 spans 16 residues. Germline loops: CDR1 SGDLS, CDR2 YYNGEE. After removal of 6 bases from V and 2 bases from J, the junction contained 12 bases not matched to a gene. Written as DNA, the CDR3 is TGTGCCAGCAACCCAGGGGGAGCGGGGGGTACCTACGAGCAGTACTTC. It specifies CASNPGGAGGTYEQYF.

This clone was seen once. This chain uses TRBV10-3 with TRBJ2-1; 13 positions match TRBD2. With 4 bases clipped from V and 10 bases from J, the junction kept 10 bases outside the gene matches. Germline V gene sequence: CDR1 ENHRY, CDR2 SYGVKD. This CDR3 is 16 amino acids long. The CDR3 region has the DNA TGTGCCATCAGTGGGACTAGCGGGGGCTCCCTGGTAGAGCAGTTCTTC. It is translated as CAISGTSGGSLVEQFF.

The chain has TRBV7-3 and TRBJ1-1, with a tentative D call TRBD1 (6 bases). CDR1 is SGHTA and CDR2 is FQGTGA in the germline V gene. The V gene lost 1 base and the J gene lost 0 bases, with 9 bases spanning the gap. The CDR3 loop spans 15 amino acids. This CDR3 is CASSLNQGLNTEAFF. As DNA, the CDR3 is TGTGCCAGCAGCTTAAATCAGGGGCTGAACACTGAAGCTTTCTTT.

This clone was counted a single time. This chain links TRBV5-1 with TRBJ2-7, with D tentatively TRBD1 (6 bases). Trimming took off 4 bases at V and 2 bases at J, with 16 bases between the two ends. Germline loops: CDR1 SGHRS, CDR2 YFSETQ. The CDR3 sequence is 15 residues long. The CDR3, as DNA: TGCGCCAGCAGCCAAAGGCAGGGGTCGACCTACGAGCAGTACTTC. Translated, it gives CASSQRQGSTYEQYF.

The J gene is TRBJ1-5, the V gene TRBV28; TRBD1 matches 10 bases. Per germline, CDR1 MDHEN and CDR2 SYDVKM. Trimming at V came to 5 bases and at J to 9 bases, leaving 22 bases not matched to a gene. There are 19 residues in the CDR3. The CDR3 nucleotides are TGTGCCAGCAGTGAGGGAGCTAGGCACCGGGACAGGGGAGAGTGGCCCCAGCATTTT. It specifies CASSEGARHRDRGEWPQHF.

This clone has a single count. The J gene is TRBJ1-1, the V gene TRBV5-6; D remains ambiguous. This CDR3 is 11 amino acids long. The ends were cut back, 2 bases at V and 7 bases at J, with 6 bases in the middle. In germline, CDR1 is SGHDT, CDR2 YYEEEE. CDR3 residues: CASSFADEAFF. The CDR3, as DNA: TGTGCCAGCAGCTTTGCGGATGAAGCTTTCTTT.

The rearrangement uses TRBV25-1 and TRBJ2-5; 9 nucleotides align to TRBD1. From germline, CDR1 is MGHDK and CDR2 SYGVNS. The CDR3 is 15 amino acids. J gave up 4 bases and V 6 bases, and 9 bases lay outside the gene matches. The CDR3: CASSEGQGIGETQYF. CDR3 sequence (DNA): TGTGCCAGCAGCGAGGGACAGGGTATCGGAGAGACCCAGTACTTC.

This clone turned up a few times. The DNA is left out, because the CDR3 cannot be placed on it with certainty; the CDR3 is given as TCRdb lists it. The gene calls are TRBV5-1 and TRBJ1-4; TRBD1 is the table's D call and was not checked against the DNA. The length of the CDR3 is 15 amino acids, counting both ends. The germline V gene encodes CDR1 SGHRS and CDR2 YFSETQ. The CDR3 is CASSFPDRRMKNCFF.

The chain couples TRBV29-1 to TRBJ2-5, with 7 bases identical to TRBD2. This CDR3 region has 16 residues. V gave up 1 base and J gave up 2 bases; unmatched junction bases: 10. In germline, CDR1 is SQVTM, CDR2 ANQGSEA. The CDR3 coding sequence is TGCAGCGTTGAAGCGGTGGCCAGCGGGGTGCAAGAGACCCAGTACTTC. Protein product: CSVEAVASGVQETQYF.

The rearrangement links TRBV7-9 to TRBJ1-2; no firm D call. The CDR3 is 14 residues long. Looked up from germline, CDR1 is SEHNR and CDR2 is FQNEAQ (reference sequence). Trimming cost V 5 bases and J 4 bases, with 14 bases left between them. For the CDR3, the DNA is TGTGCCAGCAGCCCACTCGAGGCTTCCTATGGCTACACCTTC. This encodes CASSPLEASYGYTF.

This chain joins TRBV9 and TRBJ2-3; 11 bases map to TRBD2. Germline V gene lookup returns CDR1 SGDLS and CDR2 YYNGEE. V shed 3 bases, J shed 2 bases, and the junction held 2 bases outside the gene matches. The CDR3 is 15 residues long. The CDR3 spells CASSASGGFTDTQYF. The CDR3 DNA follows: TGTGCCAGCAGCGCTAGCGGGGGGTTCACAGATACGCAGTATTTT.

This clone was counted once. V gene TRBV5-4 combines with J gene TRBJ2-4; a possible D gene is TRBD1 (5 bases). The CDR3 is 15 amino acids. CDR1 is SGHNT, CDR2 YYREEE, per germline (reference sequence). V was cut by 4 bases and J by 5 bases, with 16 bases left in between. CDR3 bases: TGTGCCAGCAGCCCTAGGCAGGGCGGTGAAAACATTCAGTACTTC. Its protein is CASSPRQGGENIQYF.

The chain employs TRBV7-9 and TRBJ1-2, with a tentative D call TRBD1 (5 bases). This CDR3 comprises 15 residues. Germline lookup yields CDR1 SEHNR and CDR2 FQNEAQ (reference sequence). Between the trimmed V and J ends, which lost 4 bases and 4 bases, there was a span of 16 bases. CDR3: CASSSSTGPPYGYTF. For the CDR3, the DNA is TGTGCCAGCAGCTCTAGTACGGGACCCCCCTATGGCTACACCTTC.

The chain couples TRBV7-9 to TRBJ2-5; D perhaps matches TRBD1 (6 bases). The CDR3 totals 14 residues. Germline CDR1 and CDR2: SEHNR and FQNEAQ (reference sequence). The V end was cut by 2 bases, the J end by 5 bases, with 12 bases between. The CDR3, as DNA: TGTGCCAGCAGCTTATATTCAGGGGAGGAGACCCAGTACTTC. This sequence encodes CASSLYSGEETQYF.

The chain joins TRBV9 to TRBJ2-7; D gene ambiguous. The CDR3 consists of 13 residues. The V end lost 10 bases, the J end lost 0 bases, and 14 bases lay between the germline ends. Germline V gene lookup returns CDR1 SGDLS and CDR2 YYNGEE. The DNA of the CDR3 is TGTGCCGGGCTCGTTTCCATCTCCTACGAGCAGTACTTC. Its protein is CAGLVSISYEQYF.

The V and J genes are TRBV11-2 and TRBJ1-5, with D perhaps matching TRBD1 (6 bases). The CDR3 loop spans 14 amino acids. Trimming left V 5 bases short and J 4 bases short, with 12 bases between. Germline lookup yields CDR1 SGHAT and CDR2 FQNNGV. The CDR3 loop is CASSRQESNQPQHF. CDR3 in DNA: TGTGCCAGCAGCCGACAGGAATCTAATCAGCCCCAGCATTTT.

V is TRBV7-3 and J is TRBJ2-2; 12 bases fit TRBD2. V gave up 5 bases and J gave up 5 bases; unmatched junction bases: 6. The CDR3 spans 16 residues. The germline V gene encodes CDR1 SGHTA and CDR2 FQGTGA. CDR3 coding DNA: TGTGCCAGCAGCCCCTTGGGGACTAGCGGGACCGGGGAGCTGTTTTTT. As protein: CASSPLGTSGTGELFF.

The chain recombines TRBV9 with TRBJ2-7; maybe TRBD2 (5 bases). There are 15 residues in the CDR3. CDR1 and CDR2 from the germline V gene are SGDLS and YYNGEE. The ends were cut back, 4 bases at V and 2 bases at J, with 16 bases in the middle. Here the CDR3 reads CASSHDGIETYEQYF. The DNA for the CDR3 is TGTGCCAGCAGCCACGACGGGATTGAGACCTACGAGCAGTACTTC.

The chain employs TRBV28 and TRBJ2-7; 9 positions agree with TRBD2. The CDR3 runs to 14 residues. CDR1 is MDHEN and CDR2 is SYDVKM in the germline V gene. V dropped 5 bases and J dropped 6; count of bases not matched to a gene: 8. CDR3 sequence: CASSTGLADGEQYF. In DNA, the CDR3 is TGTGCCAGCAGTACGGGACTAGCTGACGGCGAGCAGTACTTC. Full variable domain (outside the CDR3, taken from reference TRBV28 and TRBJ2-7): DVKVTQSSRYLVKRTGEKVFLECVQDMDHENMFWYRQDPGLGLRLIYFSYDVKMKEKGDIPEGYSVSREKKERFSLILESASTNQTSMYLCASSTGLADGEQYFGPGTRLTVT.

The chain couples TRBV2 to TRBJ2-7; D perhaps matches TRBD1 (5 bases). Looked up from germline, CDR1 is SNHLY and CDR2 is FYNNEI. This CDR3 has 12 amino acids. V shed 6 bases and J shed 7 bases, with 13 bases lying between them. CDR3 sequence: CASRPGYTEQYF. For the CDR3, the DNA is TGTGCCAGCAGGCCAGGGTACACAGAGCAGTACTTC.

The chain uses TRBV4-1 and TRBJ2-7; no clear D gene. The CDR3 runs to 13 residues. Looked up from germline, CDR1 is MGHRA and CDR2 is YSYEKL. V was trimmed by 5 bases and J by 3 bases, leaving 11 bases between them. DNA of the CDR3: TGCGCCAGCAGCAATCTGATTAGCTACGAGCAGTACTTC. The encoded protein is CASSNLISYEQYF.

V gene TRBV28 combines with J gene TRBJ2-7; 10 nucleotides match TRBD1. This CDR3 comprises 18 residues. Germline loops: CDR1 MDHEN, CDR2 SYDVKM. The V gene end was trimmed by 3 bases and the J gene end by 4 bases; junction bases not matched to a gene: 15. CDR3 nucleotide sequence: TGTGCCAGCAGTTTCCAATACTTGACCGGGACAGGGGAATACGAGCAGTACTTC. This translates into CASSFQYLTGTGEYEQYF.